The rows below give T cell receptor beta chains drawn from one sample of a study of T cells in Graves' hyperthyroidism and ophthalmopathy. TCRdb re-called the multiplex PCR reads through MiXCR, storing one row per CDR3 protein. Of about 560,000 distinct CDR3 sequences in the sample, 14% were seen once. What was sequenced was blood. The receptor set was obtained from a woman aged 40 to 55 with Graves' hyperthyroidism. Both conserved end residues are part of each CDR3. The order of the fields is D gene, J gene, V gene, clone size, CDR3 DNA, CDR3 protein. The D gene is left open where the match is weak. Part of the rows lack a size; the others show once, few, many or a class for expanded clones.

. | TRBJ1-2 | TRBV5-6 | many | TGTGCCAGCAGCACAAGACAAGGGACGGCGAACTATGGCTACACCTTC | CASSTRQGTANYGYTF
. | TRBJ2-7 | TRBV20-1 | few | TGCAGTGCTAGAGAGGAGCTAGGCTCCTACGAGCAGTACTTC | CSAREELGSYEQYF
TRBD1 | TRBJ1-2 | TRBV20-1 | few | TGCAGTGCTTGGGACAGGGGGGCGAATGGCTACACCTTC | CSAWDRGANGYTF
. | TRBJ2-7 | TRBV28 | many | TGTGCCAGCACCGTTGGAGGGGCGCTTTACAATAGCGAGCAGTACTTC | CASTVGGALYNSEQYF
TRBD2 | TRBJ2-5 | TRBV28 | many | TGTGCCAGCAGCCCTTTAGCGGGAGGGCCACGAGAGACCCAGTACTTC | CASSPLAGGPRETQYF
. | TRBJ1-2 | TRBV29-1 | few | TGCAGCGTTGAAGCTGGTACGGATGGCTACACCTTC | CSVEAGTDGYTF
TRBD2 | TRBJ2-5 | TRBV5-1 | few | TGCGCCAGCAGCTCTCTAGCGGGAAACCTCCAAGAGACCCAGTACTTC | CASSSLAGNLQETQYF
TRBD1 | TRBJ2-1 | TRBV5-1 | many | TGCGCCAGCAGCTGGGACAGGGATATAGCGGGCGGATACAATGAGCAGTTCTTC | CASSWDRDIAGGYNEQFF
TRBD1 | TRBJ1-1 | TRBV6-1 | few | TGTGCCAGCACCAACGTCCTCGGGACAGCGGGAGCTTTCTTT | CASTNVLGTAGAFF
. | TRBJ2-7 | TRBV28 | many | TGTGCCACCCGGATCGGGGACACAGACTACGAGCAGTACTTC | CATRIGDTDYEQYF
. | TRBJ2-5 | TRBV3-1 | many | TGTGCCAGCAGCCAAGGACCTCCTAGGACCCAGTACTTC | CASSQGPPRTQYF
TRBD1 | TRBJ1-1 | TRBV27 | many | TGTGCCAGCAGTCCCCAGGGGGAGGGGTGGTTGAGGGCTAACACTGAAGCTTTCTTT | CASSPQGEGWLRANTEAFF
TRBD1 | TRBJ1-6 | TRBV10-2 | . | TGCGCCAGCGGCGACAGGGGAGATTCACCCCTCCACTTT | CASGDRGDSPLHF